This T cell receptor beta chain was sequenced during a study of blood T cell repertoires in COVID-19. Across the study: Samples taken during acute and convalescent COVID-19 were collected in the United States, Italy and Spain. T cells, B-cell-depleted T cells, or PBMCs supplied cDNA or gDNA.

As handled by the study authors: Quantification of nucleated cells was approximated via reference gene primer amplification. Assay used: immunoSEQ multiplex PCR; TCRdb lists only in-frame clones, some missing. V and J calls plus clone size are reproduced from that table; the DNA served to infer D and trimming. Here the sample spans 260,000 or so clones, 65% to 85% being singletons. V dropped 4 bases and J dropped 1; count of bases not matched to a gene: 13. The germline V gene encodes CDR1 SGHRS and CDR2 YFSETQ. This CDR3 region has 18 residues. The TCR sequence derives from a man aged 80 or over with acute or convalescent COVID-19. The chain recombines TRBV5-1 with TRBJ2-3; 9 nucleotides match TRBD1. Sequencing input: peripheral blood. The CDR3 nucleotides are TGCGCCAGCAGCCCGAGAGGACAGGGGTTGGGAGGCACAGATACGCAGTATTTT. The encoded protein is CASSPRGQGLGGTDTQYF.